The clone carrying this TCR beta chain was seen once. Per the original data handling: Amplifying reference gene primers gave estimates of nucleated cell counts. Measured with immunoSEQ multiplex PCR; TCRdb has only the in-frame clones, and not every one. V, J and clone size derive from that table, while D and trimming were established from the DNA sequence. The sample consists of more than 65,000 clones, 75% to 85% of them appearing once. This sample stems from a study of blood T cell repertoires in COVID-19. Overall study context: Acute and convalescent COVID-19 samples came from the United States, Italy and Spain. In each case, the material was cDNA or gDNA derived from T cells, B-cell-depleted T cells, or PBMCs.

The CDR3 consists of 15 residues. Germline assignment: CDR1 SGDLS and CDR2 YYNGEE. V lost 2 bases to trimming and J lost 4 bases, with 12 bases between them. V gene TRBV9 combines with J gene TRBJ2-2; D unresolved. Sequencing was performed on peripheral blood. The sequence came from a human donor in a cohort sampled during active COVID-19. The CDR3 DNA reads as TGTGCCAGCAGCGTTGGTGCGGCGAGCACCGGGGAGCTGTTTTTT. As protein: CASSVGAASTGELFF.